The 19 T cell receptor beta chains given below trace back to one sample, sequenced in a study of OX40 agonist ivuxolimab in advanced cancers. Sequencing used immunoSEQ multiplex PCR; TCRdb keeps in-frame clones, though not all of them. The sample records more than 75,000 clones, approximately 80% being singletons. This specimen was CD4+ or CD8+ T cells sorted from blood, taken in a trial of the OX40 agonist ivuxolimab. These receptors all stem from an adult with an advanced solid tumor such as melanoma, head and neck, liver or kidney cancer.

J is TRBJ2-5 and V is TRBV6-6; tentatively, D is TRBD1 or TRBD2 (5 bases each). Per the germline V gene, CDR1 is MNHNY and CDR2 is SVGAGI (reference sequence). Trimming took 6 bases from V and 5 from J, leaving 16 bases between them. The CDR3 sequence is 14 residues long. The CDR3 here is CASSRGLGVETQYF. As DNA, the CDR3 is TGTGCCAGCAGCCGGGGCTTGGGGGTGGAGACCCAGTACTTC.

CDR3 nucleotides: TGTGCCAGCAGCCAAGAACGGGGTGTCACCTACAATGAGCAGTTCTTC. As protein: CASSQERGVTYNEQFF. V is TRBV14 and J is TRBJ2-1; a weak D match, TRBD2 (5 bases). CDR1 SGHDN and CDR2 FVKESK come from the germline V gene. This CDR3 comprises 16 residues. V lost 0 bases and J 2 bases, leaving 11 bases between the germline ends. Complete variable domain (other parts from reference TRBV14 and TRBJ2-1): EAGVTQFPSHSVIEKGQTVTLRCDPISGHDNLYWYRRVMGKEIKFLLHFVKESKQDESGMPNNRFLAERTGGTYSTLKVQPAELEDSGVYFCASSQERGVTYNEQFFGPGTRLTVL.

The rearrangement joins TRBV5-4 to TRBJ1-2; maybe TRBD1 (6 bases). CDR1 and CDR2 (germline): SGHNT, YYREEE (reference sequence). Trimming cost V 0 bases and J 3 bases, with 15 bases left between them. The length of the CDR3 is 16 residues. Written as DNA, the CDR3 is TGTGCCAGCAGCTTGGACCCCCAAGGGGGGGACTATGGCTACACCTTC. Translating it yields CASSLDPQGGDYGYTF.

CDR3 nucleotide sequence: TGTGCCAGCAGTGAGTCCGGCGGGGGGGCTGACACCGGGGAGCTGTTTTTT. It encodes CASSESGGGADTGELFF. The chain combines TRBV6-4 with TRBJ2-2; 9 nucleotides line up with TRBD2. Germline V gives CDR1 MRHNA, CDR2 SNTAGT. The CDR3 is 17 amino acids. V lost 3 bases to trimming and J lost 3 bases; unmatched junction nucleotides: 8.

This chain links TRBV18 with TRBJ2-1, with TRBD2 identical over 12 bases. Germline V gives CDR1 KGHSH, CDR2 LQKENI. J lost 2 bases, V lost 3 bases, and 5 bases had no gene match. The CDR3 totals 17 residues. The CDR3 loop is CASSPLTSGSTYNEQFF. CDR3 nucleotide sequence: TGTGCCAGCTCACCCCTGACTAGCGGGAGCACCTACAATGAGCAGTTCTTC. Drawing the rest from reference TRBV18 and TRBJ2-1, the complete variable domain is NAGVMQNPRHLVRRRGQEARLRCSPMKGHSHVYWYRQLPEEGLKFMVYLQKENIIDESGMPKERFSAEFPKEGPSILRIQQVVRGDSAAYFCASSPLTSGSTYNEQFFGPGTRLTVL.

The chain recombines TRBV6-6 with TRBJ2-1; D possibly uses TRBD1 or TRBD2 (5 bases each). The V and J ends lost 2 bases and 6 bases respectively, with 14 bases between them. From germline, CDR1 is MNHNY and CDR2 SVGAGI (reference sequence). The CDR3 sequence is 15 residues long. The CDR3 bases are TGTGCCAGCAGTTACGACAGCAGCGGTATCAATGAGCAGTTCTTC. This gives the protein CASSYDSSGINEQFF.

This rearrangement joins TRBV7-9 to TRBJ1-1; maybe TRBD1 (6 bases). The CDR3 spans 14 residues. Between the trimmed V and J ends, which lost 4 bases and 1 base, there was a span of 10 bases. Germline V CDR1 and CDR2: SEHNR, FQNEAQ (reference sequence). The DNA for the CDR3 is TGTGCCAGCAGCTCAGTACAGGGGAACACTGAAGCTTTCTTT. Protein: CASSSVQGNTEAFF. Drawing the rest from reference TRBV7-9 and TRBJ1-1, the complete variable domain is DTGVSQNPRHKITKRGQNVTFRCDPISEHNRLYWYRQTLGQGPEFLTYFQNEAQLEKSRLLSDRFSAERPKGSFSTLEIQRTEQGDSAMYLCASSSVQGNTEAFFGQGTRLTVV.

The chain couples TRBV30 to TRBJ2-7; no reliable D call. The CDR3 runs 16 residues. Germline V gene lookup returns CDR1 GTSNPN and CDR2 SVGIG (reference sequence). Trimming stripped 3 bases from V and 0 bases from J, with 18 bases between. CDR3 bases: TGTGCCTGGAGGACCCCGGTTTACGCTAGCTCCTACGAGCAGTACTTC. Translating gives CAWRTPVYASSYEQYF.

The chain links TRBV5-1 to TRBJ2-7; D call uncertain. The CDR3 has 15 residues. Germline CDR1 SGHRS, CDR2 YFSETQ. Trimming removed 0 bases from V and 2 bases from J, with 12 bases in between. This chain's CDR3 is CASSLVAASPYEQYF. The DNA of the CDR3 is TGCGCCAGCAGCTTGGTGGCGGCCTCTCCCTACGAGCAGTACTTC.

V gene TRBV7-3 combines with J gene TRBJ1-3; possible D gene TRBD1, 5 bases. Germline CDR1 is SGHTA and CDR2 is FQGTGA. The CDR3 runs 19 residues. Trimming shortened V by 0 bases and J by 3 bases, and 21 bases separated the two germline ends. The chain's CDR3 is CASSLTVAPAGSSGNTIYF. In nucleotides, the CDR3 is TGTGCCAGCAGCTTAACGGTGGCGCCCGCAGGGTCTAGTGGAAACACCATATATTTT.

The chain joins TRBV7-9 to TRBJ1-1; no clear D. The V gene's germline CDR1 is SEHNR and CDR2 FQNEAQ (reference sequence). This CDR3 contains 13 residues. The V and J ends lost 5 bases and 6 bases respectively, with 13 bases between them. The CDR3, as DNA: TGTGCCAGCAGCCAGGTAGAAGTCTCTGAAGCTTTCTTT. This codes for CASSQVEVSEAFF.

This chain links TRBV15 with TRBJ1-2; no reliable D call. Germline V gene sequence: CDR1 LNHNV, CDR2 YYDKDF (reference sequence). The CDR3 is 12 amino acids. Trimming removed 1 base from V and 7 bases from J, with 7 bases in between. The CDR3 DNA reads TGTGCCACCAGCAGAGGTTACGGTGGCTACACCTTC. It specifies CATSRGYGGYTF.

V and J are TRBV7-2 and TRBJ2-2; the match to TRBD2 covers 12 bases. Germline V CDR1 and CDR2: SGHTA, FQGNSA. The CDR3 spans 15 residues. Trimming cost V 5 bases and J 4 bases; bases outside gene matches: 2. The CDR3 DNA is TGTGCCAGCAGCCAGGGACTAGCGGGCACCGGGGAGCTGTTTTTT. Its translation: CASSQGLAGTGELFF.

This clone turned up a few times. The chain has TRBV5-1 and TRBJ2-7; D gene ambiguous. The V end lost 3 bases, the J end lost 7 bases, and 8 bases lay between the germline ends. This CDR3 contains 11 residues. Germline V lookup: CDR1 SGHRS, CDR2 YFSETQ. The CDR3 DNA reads TGCGCCAGCAGCTCCCTAGGAGAGCAGTACTTC. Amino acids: CASSSLGEQYF. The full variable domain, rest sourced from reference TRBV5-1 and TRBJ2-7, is KAGVTQTPRYLIKTRGQQVTLSCSPISGHRSVSWYQQTPGQGLQFLFEYFSETQRNKGNFPGRFSGRQFSNSRSEMNVSTLELGDSALYLCASSSLGEQYFGPGTRLTVT.

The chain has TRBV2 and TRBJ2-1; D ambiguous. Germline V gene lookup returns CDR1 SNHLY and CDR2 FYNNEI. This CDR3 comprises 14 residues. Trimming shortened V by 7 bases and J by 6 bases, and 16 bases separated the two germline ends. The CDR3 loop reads CASNLKLTFNEQFF. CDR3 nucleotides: TGTGCCAGCAACTTAAAATTGACCTTCAATGAGCAGTTCTTC. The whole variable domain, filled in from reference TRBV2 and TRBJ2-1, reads EPEVTQTPSHQVTQMGQEVILRCVPISNHLYFYWYRQILGQKVEFLVSFYNNEISEKSEIFDDQFSVERPDGSNFTLKIRSTKLEDSAMYFCASNLKLTFNEQFFGPGTRLTVL.

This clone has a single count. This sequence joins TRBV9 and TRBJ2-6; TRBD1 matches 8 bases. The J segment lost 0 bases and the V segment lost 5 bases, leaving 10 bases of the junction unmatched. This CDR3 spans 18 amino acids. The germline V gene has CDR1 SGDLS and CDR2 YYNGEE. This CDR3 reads CASSSRQGTYSGANVLTF. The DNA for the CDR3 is TGTGCCAGCAGTTCCCGACAGGGGACGTACTCTGGGGCCAACGTCCTGACTTTC.

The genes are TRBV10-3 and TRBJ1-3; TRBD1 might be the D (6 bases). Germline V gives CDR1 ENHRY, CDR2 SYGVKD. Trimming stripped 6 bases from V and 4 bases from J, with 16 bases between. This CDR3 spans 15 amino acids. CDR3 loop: CAIRLLTGRGNTIYF. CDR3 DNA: TGTGCCATCAGACTTTTGACAGGACGAGGAAACACCATATATTTT.

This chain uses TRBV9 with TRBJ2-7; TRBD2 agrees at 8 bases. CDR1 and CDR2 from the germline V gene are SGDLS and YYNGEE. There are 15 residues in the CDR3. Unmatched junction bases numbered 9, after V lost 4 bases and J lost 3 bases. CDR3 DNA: TGTGCCAGCAGCCCCAGCGGGGGTATCGACTACGAGCAGTACTTC. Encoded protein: CASSPSGGIDYEQYF.

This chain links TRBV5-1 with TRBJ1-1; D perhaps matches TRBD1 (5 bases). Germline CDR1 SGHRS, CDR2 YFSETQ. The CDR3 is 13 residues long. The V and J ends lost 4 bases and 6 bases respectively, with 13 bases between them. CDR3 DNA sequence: TGCGCCAGCAGCCCAGGGAAACCCCCTGAAGCTTTCTTT. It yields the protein CASSPGKPPEAFF. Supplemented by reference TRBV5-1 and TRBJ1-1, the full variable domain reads KAGVTQTPRYLIKTRGQQVTLSCSPISGHRSVSWYQQTPGQGLQFLFEYFSETQRNKGNFPGRFSGRQFSNSRSEMNVSTLELGDSALYLCASSPGKPPEAFFGQGTRLTVV.